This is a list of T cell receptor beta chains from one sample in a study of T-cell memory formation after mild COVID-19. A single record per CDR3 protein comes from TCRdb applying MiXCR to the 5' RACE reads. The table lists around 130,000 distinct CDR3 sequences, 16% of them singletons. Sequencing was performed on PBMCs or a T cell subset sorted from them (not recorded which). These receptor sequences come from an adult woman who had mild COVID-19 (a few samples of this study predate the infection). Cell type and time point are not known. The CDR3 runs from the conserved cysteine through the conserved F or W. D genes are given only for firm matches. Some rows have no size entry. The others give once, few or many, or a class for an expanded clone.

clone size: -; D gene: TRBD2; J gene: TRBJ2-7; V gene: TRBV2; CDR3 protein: CASTSGVSYEQYF; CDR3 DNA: TGTGCATCTACTAGCGGGGTGTCCTACGAGCAGTACTTC
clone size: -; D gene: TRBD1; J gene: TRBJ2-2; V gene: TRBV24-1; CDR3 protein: CATSDLGTVSGDTGELFF; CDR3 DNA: TGTGCCACCAGTGATTTGGGGACAGTGAGTGGGGACACCGGGGAGCTGTTTTTT
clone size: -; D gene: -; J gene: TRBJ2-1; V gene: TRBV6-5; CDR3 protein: CASRGTPYNEQFF; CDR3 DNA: TGTGCCAGCAGGGGTACACCCTACAATGAGCAGTTCTTC
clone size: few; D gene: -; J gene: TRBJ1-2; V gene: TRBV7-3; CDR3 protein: CASSQDGDGYTF; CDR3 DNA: TGTGCCAGCAGCCAGGATGGGGATGGCTACACCTTC
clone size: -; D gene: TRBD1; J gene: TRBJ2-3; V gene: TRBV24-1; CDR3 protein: CATSDPQGDSTDTQYF; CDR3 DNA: TGTGCCACCAGTGACCCTCAGGGGGACAGCACAGATACGCAGTATTTT
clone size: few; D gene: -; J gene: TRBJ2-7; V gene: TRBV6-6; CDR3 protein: CASTGRGSYEQYF; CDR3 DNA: TGTGCCAGCACCGGACGGGGGTCCTACGAGCAGTACTTC
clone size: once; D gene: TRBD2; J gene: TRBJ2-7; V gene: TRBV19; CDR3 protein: CASSISRGTSYEQYF; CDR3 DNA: TGTGCCAGTAGTATCTCGCGGGGGACCTCCTACGAGCAGTACTTC
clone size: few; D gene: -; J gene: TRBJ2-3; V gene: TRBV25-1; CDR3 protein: CASGEASNTDTQYF; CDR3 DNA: TGTGCCAGCGGGGAGGCTAGTAACACAGATACGCAGTATTTT
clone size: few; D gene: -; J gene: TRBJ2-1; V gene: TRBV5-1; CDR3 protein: CASSLGHLNEQFF; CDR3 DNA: TGCGCCAGCAGCTTGGGGCACCTCAATGAGCAGTTCTTC
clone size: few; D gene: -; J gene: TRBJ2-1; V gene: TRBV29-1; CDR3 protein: CSVAGSRGFSYNEQFF; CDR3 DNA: TGCAGCGTTGCAGGGAGCCGAGGTTTTTCCTACAATGAGCAGTTCTTC
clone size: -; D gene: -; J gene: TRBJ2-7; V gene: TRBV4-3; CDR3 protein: CASSQEPRLKQYF; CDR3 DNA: TGCGCCAGCAGCCAAGAACCCAGGCTTAAGCAGTACTTC
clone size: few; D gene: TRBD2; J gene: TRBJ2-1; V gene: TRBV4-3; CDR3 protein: CASSLGLAGGPYEQFF; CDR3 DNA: TGCGCCAGCAGCCTGGGACTAGCGGGAGGGCCCTATGAGCAGTTCTTC
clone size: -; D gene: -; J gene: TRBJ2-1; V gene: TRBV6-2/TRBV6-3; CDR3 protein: CASSYWDEQFF; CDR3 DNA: TGTGCCAGCAGCTACTGGGATGAGCAGTTCTTC
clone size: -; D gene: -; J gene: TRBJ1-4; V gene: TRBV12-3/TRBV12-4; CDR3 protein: CASRNDLREKLFF; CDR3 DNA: TGTGCCAGCAGGAATGACCTTCGGGAAAAACTGTTTTTT
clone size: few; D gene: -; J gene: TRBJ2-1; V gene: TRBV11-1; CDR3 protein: CASSLRGVNNEQFF; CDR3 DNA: TGTGCCAGCAGCCTCCGCGGGGTGAACAATGAGCAGTTCTTC
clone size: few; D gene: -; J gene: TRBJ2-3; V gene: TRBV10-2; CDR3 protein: CASSEAASTDTQYF; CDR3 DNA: TGCGCCAGCAGTGAAGCAGCGAGCACAGATACGCAGTATTTT
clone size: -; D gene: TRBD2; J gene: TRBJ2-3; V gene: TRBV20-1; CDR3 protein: CSARVCGRVADTQYF; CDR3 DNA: TGCAGTGCTAGAGTGTGCGGGAGGGTCGCAGATACGCAGTATTTT
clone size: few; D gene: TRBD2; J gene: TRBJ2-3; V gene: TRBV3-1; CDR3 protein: CASSQVAGGPTDTQYF; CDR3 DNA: TGTGCCAGCAGCCAGGTAGCGGGAGGGCCCACAGATACGCAGTATTTT
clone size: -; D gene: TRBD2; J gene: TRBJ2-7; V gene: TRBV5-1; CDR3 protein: CASSLSGGPYEQYF; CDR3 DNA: TGCGCCAGCAGCTTGAGCGGGGGGCCCTACGAGCAGTACTTC
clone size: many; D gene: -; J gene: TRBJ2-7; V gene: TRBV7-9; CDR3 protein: CASSPRDNYEQYF; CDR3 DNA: TGTGCCAGCAGCCCCCGGGACAACTACGAGCAGTACTTC
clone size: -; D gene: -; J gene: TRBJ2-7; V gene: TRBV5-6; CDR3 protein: CASSPPPGVLYEQYF; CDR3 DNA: TGTGCCAGCAGCCCCCCCCCGGGGGTCCTCTACGAGCAGTACTTC
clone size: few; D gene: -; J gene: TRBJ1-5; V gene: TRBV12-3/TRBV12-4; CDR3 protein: CASSSPRSNQPQHF; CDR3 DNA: TGTGCCAGCAGTTCCCCCAGAAGCAATCAGCCCCAGCATTTT
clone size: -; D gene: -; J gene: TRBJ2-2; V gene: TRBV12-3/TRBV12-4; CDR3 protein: CASSLARLAFGELFF; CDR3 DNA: TGTGCCAGCAGTTTAGCACGTCTAGCGTTCGGGGAGCTGTTTTTT